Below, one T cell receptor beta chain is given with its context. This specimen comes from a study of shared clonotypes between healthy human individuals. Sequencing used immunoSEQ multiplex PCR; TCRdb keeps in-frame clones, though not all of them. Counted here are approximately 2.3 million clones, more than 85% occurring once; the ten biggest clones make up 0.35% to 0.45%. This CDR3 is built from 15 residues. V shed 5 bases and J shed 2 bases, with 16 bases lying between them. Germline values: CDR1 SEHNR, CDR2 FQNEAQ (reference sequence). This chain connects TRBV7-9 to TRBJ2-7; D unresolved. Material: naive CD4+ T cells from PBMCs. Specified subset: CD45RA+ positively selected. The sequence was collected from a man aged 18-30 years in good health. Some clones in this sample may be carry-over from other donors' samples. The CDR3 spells CASSQEIVSTYEQYF. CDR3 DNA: TGTGCCAGCAGCCAAGAAATAGTTAGTACCTACGAGCAGTACTTC.